This T cell receptor beta chain was sequenced in a study of Ad26.COV2.S vaccination and SARS-CoV-2 variants. Study-wide context: The authors gave Ad26.COV2.S intramuscularly, either once or twice 56 days apart.

Produced via immunoSEQ multiplex PCR; TCRdb's table is partial and in-frame only. The table has about 680,000 clones, around 90% seen once. Study findings and constraints: Vaccinees reportedly had broad spike-specific CD8+ and CD4+ T cell responses. The placebo group had lower spike-specific TCR breadth than the vaccine recipients did.

CDR1 is SGHVS and CDR2 is FQNEAQ in the germline V gene. V shed 1 base and J shed 0 bases, with 7 bases lying between them. CDR3 length: 15 amino acids. Treatment given: around 19 received Ad26.COV2.S at low or high dose, single or two shots; 5 received placebo; per-sample allocation not given. Collection of the samples took place on day 63 after the first injection of vaccine or placebo. In its sample, this clone was seen a few times. Its antigen is still unknown. The starting material was peripheral blood, obtained in a trial of Ad26.COV2.S vaccine versus placebo. This clonotype originated in a person between 18 and 60 years old who received the Ad26.COV2.S COVID-19 vaccine or a placebo. The rearrangement links TRBV7-8 to TRBJ1-3, with D tentatively TRBD1 (5 bases). CDR3 region: CASSLVGLSGNTIYF. DNA of the CDR3: TGTGCCAGCAGCTTAGTGGGGCTCTCTGGAAACACCATATATTTT.